This T cell receptor beta chain appears in the sequencing data of a study of T cell changes during pregnancy in multiple sclerosis. Clones were sequenced by immunoSEQ multiplex PCR, and TCRdb holds only the in-frame ones, with some missing. The sample shows about 38,000 clones, 94% of them seen only once. In germline, CDR1 is LNHDA, CDR2 SQIVND (reference sequence). The CDR3 loop spans 13 amino acids. The ends were cut back, 3 bases at V and 6 bases at J, with 9 bases in the middle. Sequenced here: CD4+ T cells from peripheral blood mononuclear cells, sampled in the second trimester of pregnancy. V gene TRBV19 combines with J gene TRBJ1-5; D gene uncertain. The source of this sequence is a female donor with multiple sclerosis, enrolled in a pregnancy study. CDR3 nucleotides: TGTGCCAGTAGTATGGGGAGGGCTCAGCCCCAGCATTTT. This sequence encodes CASSMGRAQPQHF.